The source of this T cell receptor (beta chain) is a study of T cells expressing NK-cell markers (dated by TCRdb to 2018 to 2020). Background for the entire study: Three sorted T-cell subsets (CD3+CD56+NKG2C+, CD3+CD56+NKG2C- and CD3+CD56-NKG2C+) from 7 to 9 donors had their TCR beta-chain repertoires profiled. Among the eight sequenced donors, only one was HCMV-seronegative, while the other seven were HCMV-seropositive. The study sequenced eight donors, all healthy volunteers chosen at random: three men and five women. Illumina HiSeq 2000/2500, MiSeq or NextSeq was used to sequence libraries as 2 x 150 bp reads.

Turning to this clonotype: Its antigen is unknown.

To determine HCMV serostatus, a commercial ELISA kit was used to detect HCMV-specific IgG in serum. Peripheral blood mononuclear cells were isolated from blood by Ficoll density gradient centrifugation. Overall results and qualifications from the work: Those dominant clonotypes were again the most abundant among CD3+CD56-NKG2C+ cells in a few donors, at about 25-65%. Whether the expanded NKG2C-expressing T cell clones were specific for HCMV antigens was left unclear. In roughly 6 donors, the dominant CD3+CD56+NKG2C+ clonotypes were among the top 10 CD8+ clonotypes and accounted for about 1.0-7.0% of CD8+ T cells.

Sequencing took place on an Illumina HiSeq 2000. TCR beta cDNA libraries were made by 5'RACE template switching that added a universal primer site and unique molecular identifiers. cDNA synthesis was primed from the TCR beta constant segment and was followed by two successive PCR amplification steps. Concerning the study's data processing: MIGEC handled demultiplexing of the reads and grouping by UMI, while MiTCR was used to assemble and quantify clonotypes. To remove erroneous sequences, TCR cDNA sequences were retained only when supported by two or more reads. The tcR package was used for downstream repertoire analysis, and clonotypes were matched between fractions using CDR3 nucleotide sequence together with V segment. VDJmatch was used to annotate antigen specificity against VDJdb, with one amino acid substitution allowed in CDR3. Reads reprocessed by TCRdb are summarized as one entry per CDR3 protein sequence, and DNA is absent. The V and J calls were determined by TCRdb, not by the authors. This sample's records show some 410,000 distinct CDR3 sequences. The ten most abundant clones make up roughly 8% of the sample.

The CDR3, from cysteine to phenylalanine, totals 13 residues. Only the protein is available. CDR1 and CDR2 were assigned from the germline V gene (reference sequence) as SEHNR and FQNEAQ. This sequence was found in a woman between 18 and 70 years old in good health. The sequenced sample was blood T cells: a sorted CD56 or NKG2C T cell subset, CD4+ or CD8+ T cells, or bulk PBMC T cells (not recorded which). The chain uses TRBV7-9 and TRBJ2-7. The CDR3 is CASSLRGVYEQYF.